This TCR beta chain was sequenced for a study of shared clonotypes between healthy human individuals. Looking at the study overall: Those who served as donors were a couple of women and three men between the ages of 18 and 49.

CD8 cells classed as naive were CD45RO-negative and positively selected for CCR7, excluding terminally differentiated effector memory CD45RA+ cells. The CDR3 is 15 residues long. In germline, CDR1 is SGDLS, CDR2 YYNGEE. J was trimmed by 9 bases and V by 3 bases; bases with no gene match: 3. Clones were sequenced by immunoSEQ multiplex PCR, and TCRdb holds only the in-frame ones, with some missing. The repertoire holds some 600,000 clones, with about 95% as singletons. This rearrangement joins TRBV9 to TRBJ2-1; 16 nucleotides match TRBD2. The sample comprised naive CD8+ T cells sorted from blood. This receptor was obtained from a woman aged 25 to 39 in good health. CDR3: CASSAGTSGRGEQFF. In DNA form, the CDR3 reads TGTGCCAGCAGCGCCGGGACTAGCGGGAGGGGTGAGCAGTTCTTC.